The 14 T cell receptor beta chains presented below share a single source sample, sequenced in a study of T cells in Graves' hyperthyroidism and ophthalmopathy. RNA transcripts yielded amplified TCR beta CDR3 regions. Initially, a first-round RT-PCR of the TCR CDR3 employed the HTBI primer set. TCRdb processed the multiplex PCR reads anew with MiXCR; each CDR3 protein has one entry. The sample has about 600,000 distinct CDR3 sequences; roughly 15% are singletons. Material: blood. Receptors were obtained from a woman aged 40-49 years with Graves' ophthalmopathy.

This clonotype was observed a handful of times. The chain couples TRBV3-1 to TRBJ2-5, with D uncertain. This CDR3 comprises 13 residues. Trimming cost V 1 base and J 1 base, with 4 bases left between them. Germline V gene sequence: CDR1 LGHDT, CDR2 YNNKEL (reference sequence). The CDR3 DNA is TGTGCCAGCAGCCAAGGAATCCAAGAGACCCAGTACTTC. Encoded protein: CASSQGIQETQYF.

This clonotype was seen more than once but under ten times. The chain couples TRBV20-1 to TRBJ1-5; the D is unclear. CDR1 DFQATT and CDR2 SNEGSKA come from the germline V gene (reference sequence). CDR3 size: 15 residues. With 1 base removed from V and 4 bases from J, the gap between germline ends came to 14 bases. The CDR3 loop reads CSARAAIPSNQPQHF. The CDR3 bases are TGCAGTGCTAGAGCGGCCATACCCTCGAATCAGCCCCAGCATTTT.

V usage is TRBV7-3 and J usage is TRBJ2-3, with D possibly matching TRBD1 (6 bases). The germline V gene has CDR1 SGHTA and CDR2 FQGTGA. The CDR3 covers 15 residues. V dropped 5 bases and J dropped 2 bases, with 14 bases sitting between them. CDR3 amino acids: CASSHDRTNTDTQYF. CDR3 coding DNA: TGTGCCAGCAGCCATGACAGGACCAACACAGATACGCAGTATTTT.

The CDR3 nucleotides read TGTGCCATCGGGGGGACAGGGGTGAACACTGAAGCTTTCTTT. As protein: CAIGGTGVNTEAFF. The chain uses TRBV10-3 and TRBJ1-1, with 10 positions matching TRBD1. Germline CDR1 and CDR2: ENHRY and SYGVKD. Losses at the gene ends were 8 bases for V and 0 bases for J; bases not matched to a gene: 3. This CDR3 has 14 amino acids.

This chain connects TRBV30 to TRBJ1-5, with a tentative D call TRBD1 (5 bases). The CDR3 has 12 residues. Germline V gives CDR1 GTSNPN, CDR2 SVGIG (reference sequence). V was cut by 3 bases and J by 5 bases, with 8 bases left in between. CDR3 sequence: CAWRGRDQPQHF. The CDR3 coding sequence is TGTGCCTGGAGAGGCAGGGATCAGCCCCAGCATTTT.

This clonotype was counted at least ten times. V gene TRBV5-1 combines with J gene TRBJ2-7; D remains ambiguous. V was pared by 4 bases and J by 5 bases, with 13 bases between. This CDR3 contains 13 residues. The V gene's germline CDR1 is SGHRS and CDR2 YFSETQ. CDR3 sequence (DNA): TGCGCCAGCAGCCTTCCCCCATTGAACGAGCAGTACTTC. Its translation is CASSLPPLNEQYF.

The chain uses TRBV30 and TRBJ2-5; the D is unclear. The germline V gene has CDR1 GTSNPN and CDR2 SVGIG (reference sequence). The V end was cut by 2 bases, the J end by 2 bases, with 6 bases between. CDR3 size: 12 residues. The CDR3 is CAWSRVQETQYF. DNA for the CDR3: TGTGCCTGGAGTAGGGTTCAAGAGACCCAGTACTTC.

The chain has TRBV28 and TRBJ2-3; 8 nucleotides line up with TRBD2. The CDR3 length is 15 residues. Germline V gives CDR1 MDHEN, CDR2 SYDVKM. With V trimmed by 5 bases and J by 3 bases, 7 bases remained unmatched. CDR3 in amino acids: CASSRAGVRTDTQYF. The CDR3 DNA sequence: TGTGCCAGCAGTCGAGCGGGAGTTAGGACAGATACGCAGTATTTT.

The CDR3 region is CASSYERANQPQHF. The DNA for the CDR3 is TGTGCCAGCAGTTACGAGAGGGCAAATCAGCCCCAGCATTTT. The rearrangement joins TRBV6-6 to TRBJ1-5; D is undetermined. The CDR3 extends over 14 amino acids. CDR1 and CDR2 from the germline V gene are MNHNY and SVGAGI (reference sequence). V was trimmed by 2 bases and J by 4 bases, leaving 9 bases between them.

This clonotype was seen a few times. Just one base apart from a much larger clone, this may be a read error. The chain uses TRBV7-2 and TRBJ2-3; no reliable D call. From germline, CDR1 is SGHTA and CDR2 FQGNSA. V lost 2 bases and J lost 2, with 8 bases in between. The CDR3 runs to 14 residues. The CDR3 bases are TGTGCCAGCAGCTTATGCTGGGACACAGATACGCAGTATTTT. Translated, it gives CASSLCWDTDTQYF.

This clonotype was recorded at least ten times. The chain combines TRBV20-1 with TRBJ2-5; no clear D gene. The germline V and J ends were trimmed by 0 bases and 4 bases, with 12 bases remaining between them. This CDR3 has 14 amino acids. The germline gives CDR1 DFQATT, CDR2 SNEGSKA (reference sequence). CDR3 loop: CSARDRSFGETQYF. The CDR3 DNA sequence: TGCAGTGCTAGAGATCGAAGTTTTGGAGAGACCCAGTACTTC.

The J gene is TRBJ1-1, the V gene TRBV5-5; no reliable D call. The CDR3 is 14 amino acids. The ends were cut back, 2 bases at V and 1 base at J, with 9 bases in the middle. Germline V gene data show CDR1 as SGHKS and CDR2 as YYEKEE (reference sequence). CDR3 in amino acids: CASSFLPENTEAFF. The CDR3 region has the DNA TGTGCCAGCAGCTTTTTGCCCGAGAACACTGAAGCTTTCTTT. Combining the CDR3 with reference TRBV5-5 and TRBJ1-1 gives the whole variable domain DAGVTQSPTHLIKTRGQQVTLRCSPISGHKSVSWYQQVLGQGPQFIFQYYEKEERGRGNFPDRFSARQFPNYSSELNVNALLLGDSALYLCASSFLPENTEAFFGQGTRLTVV.

This clonotype turned up a few times. This chain uses TRBV28 with TRBJ2-2; 7 bases are a match to TRBD1. The J segment lost 13 bases and the V segment lost 4 bases, leaving 12 bases of the junction unmatched. This CDR3 comprises 14 residues. Germline V gene sequence: CDR1 MDHEN, CDR2 SYDVKM. The chain's CDR3 is CASSSTGVGFGLFF. The CDR3 coding sequence is TGTGCCAGCAGTTCTACAGGGGTGGGCTTTGGGCTGTTTTTT.

This clonotype showed up many times. The chain recombines TRBV11-2 with TRBJ2-1; TRBD2 matches at 7 bases. CDR1 SGHAT and CDR2 FQNNGV come from the germline V gene. The CDR3 has 17 amino acids. V shed 0 bases and J 5 bases; nucleotides not matched to a gene: 10. CDR3 sequence: CASSLDLLRGRNNEQFF. CDR3 coding DNA: TGTGCCAGCAGCTTAGATCTTTTACGCGGGAGAAACAATGAGCAGTTCTTC.